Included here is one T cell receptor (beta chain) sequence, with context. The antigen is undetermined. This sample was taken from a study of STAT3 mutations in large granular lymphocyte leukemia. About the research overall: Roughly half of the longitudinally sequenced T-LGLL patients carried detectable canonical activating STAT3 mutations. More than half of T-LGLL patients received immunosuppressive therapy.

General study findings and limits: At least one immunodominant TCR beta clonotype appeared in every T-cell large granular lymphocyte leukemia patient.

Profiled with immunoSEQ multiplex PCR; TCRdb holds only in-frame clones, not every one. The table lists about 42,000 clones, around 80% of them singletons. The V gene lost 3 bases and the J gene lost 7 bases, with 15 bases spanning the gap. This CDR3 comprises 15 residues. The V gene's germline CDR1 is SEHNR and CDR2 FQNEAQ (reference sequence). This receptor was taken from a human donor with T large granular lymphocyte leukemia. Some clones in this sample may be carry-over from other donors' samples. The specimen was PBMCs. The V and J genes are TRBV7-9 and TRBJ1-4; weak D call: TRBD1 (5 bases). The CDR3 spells CASSFAKRGIEKLFF. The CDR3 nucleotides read TGTGCCAGCAGCTTTGCTAAGAGGGGTATTGAAAAACTGTTTTTT.